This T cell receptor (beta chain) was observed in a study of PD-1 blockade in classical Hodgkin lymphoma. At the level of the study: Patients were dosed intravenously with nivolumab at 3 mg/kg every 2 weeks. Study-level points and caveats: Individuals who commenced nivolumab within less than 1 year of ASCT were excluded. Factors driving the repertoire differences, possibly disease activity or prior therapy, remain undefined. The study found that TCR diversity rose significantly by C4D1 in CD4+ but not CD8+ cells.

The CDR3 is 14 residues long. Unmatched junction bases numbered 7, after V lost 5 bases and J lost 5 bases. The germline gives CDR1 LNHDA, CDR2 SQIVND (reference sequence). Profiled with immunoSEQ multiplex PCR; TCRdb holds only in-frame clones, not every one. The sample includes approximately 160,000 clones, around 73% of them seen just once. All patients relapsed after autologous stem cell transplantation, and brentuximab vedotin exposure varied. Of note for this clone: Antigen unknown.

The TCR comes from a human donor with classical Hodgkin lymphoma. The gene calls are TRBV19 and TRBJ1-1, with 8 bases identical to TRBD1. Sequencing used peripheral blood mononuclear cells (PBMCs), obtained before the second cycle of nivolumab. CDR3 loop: CASSPRTGRTEAFF. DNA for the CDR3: TGTGCCAGTAGTCCAAGGACAGGGAGGACTGAAGCTTTCTTT.